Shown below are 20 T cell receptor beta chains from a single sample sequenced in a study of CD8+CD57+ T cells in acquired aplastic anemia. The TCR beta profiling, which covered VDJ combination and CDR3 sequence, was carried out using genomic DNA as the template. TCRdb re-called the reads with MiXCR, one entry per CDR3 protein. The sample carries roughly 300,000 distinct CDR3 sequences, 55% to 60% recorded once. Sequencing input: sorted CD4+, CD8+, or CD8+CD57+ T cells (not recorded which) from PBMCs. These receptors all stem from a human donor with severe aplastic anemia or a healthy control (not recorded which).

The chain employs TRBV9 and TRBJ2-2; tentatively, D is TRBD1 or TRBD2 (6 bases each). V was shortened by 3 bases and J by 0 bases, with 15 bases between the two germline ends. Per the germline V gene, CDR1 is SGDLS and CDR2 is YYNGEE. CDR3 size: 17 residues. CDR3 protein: CASSAPRGAANTGELFF. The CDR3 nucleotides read TGTGCCAGCAGCGCCCCAAGGGGGGCAGCGAACACCGGGGAGCTGTTTTTT.

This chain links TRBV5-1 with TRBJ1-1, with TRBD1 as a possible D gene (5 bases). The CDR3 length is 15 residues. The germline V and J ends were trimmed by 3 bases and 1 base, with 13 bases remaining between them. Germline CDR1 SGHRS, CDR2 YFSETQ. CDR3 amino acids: CASSSWGGQNTEAFF. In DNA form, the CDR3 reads TGCGCCAGCAGCTCGTGGGGCGGGCAGAACACTGAAGCTTTCTTT.

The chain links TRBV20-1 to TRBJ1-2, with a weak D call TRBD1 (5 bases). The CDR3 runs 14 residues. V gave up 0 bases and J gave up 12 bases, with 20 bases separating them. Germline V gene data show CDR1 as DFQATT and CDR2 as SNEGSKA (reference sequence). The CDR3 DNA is TGCAGTGCTAGAGATGTAAGGGGATACTATGGTCACACCTTC. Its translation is CSARDVRGYYGHTF.

The CDR3 DNA follows: TGTGCCAGCAGCTTTTCGCTCACTGAAGCTTTCTTT. It encodes CASSFSLTEAFF. This chain joins TRBV7-8 and TRBJ1-1; D is unclear. This CDR3 has 12 amino acids. The V gene lost 3 bases and the J gene lost 4 bases, with 6 bases spanning the gap. The germline gives CDR1 SGHVS, CDR2 FQNEAQ.

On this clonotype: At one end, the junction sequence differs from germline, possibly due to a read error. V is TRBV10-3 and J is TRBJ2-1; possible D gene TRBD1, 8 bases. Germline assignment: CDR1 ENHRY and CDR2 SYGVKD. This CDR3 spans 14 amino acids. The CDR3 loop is CASSEQGGRNEQFF. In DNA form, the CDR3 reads TGTGCCAGCAGTGAACAGGGGGGGAGGAATGAGCAGTTCTTC.

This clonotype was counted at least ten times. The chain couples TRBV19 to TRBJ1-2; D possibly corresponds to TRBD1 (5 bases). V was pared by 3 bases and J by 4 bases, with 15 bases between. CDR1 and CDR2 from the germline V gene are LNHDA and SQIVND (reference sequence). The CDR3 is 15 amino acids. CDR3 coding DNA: TGTGCCAGTAGTATGAACTCGGACAAAGCCTATGGCTACACCTTC. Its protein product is CASSMNSDKAYGYTF.

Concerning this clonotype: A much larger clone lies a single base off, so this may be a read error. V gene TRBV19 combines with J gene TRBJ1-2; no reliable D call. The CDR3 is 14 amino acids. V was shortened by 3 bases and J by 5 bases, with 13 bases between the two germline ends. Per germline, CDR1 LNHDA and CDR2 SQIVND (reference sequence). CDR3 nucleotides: TGTGCCAGTAGTATGCCAGGCCCCCTTTATGGCTACACCTTC. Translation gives CASSMPGPLYGYTF.

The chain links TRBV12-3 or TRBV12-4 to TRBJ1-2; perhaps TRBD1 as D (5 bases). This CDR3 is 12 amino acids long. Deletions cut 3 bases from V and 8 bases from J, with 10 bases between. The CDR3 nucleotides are TGTGCCAGCAGTTTCTCAGGGAGCGGCTACACCTTC. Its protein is CASSFSGSGYTF.

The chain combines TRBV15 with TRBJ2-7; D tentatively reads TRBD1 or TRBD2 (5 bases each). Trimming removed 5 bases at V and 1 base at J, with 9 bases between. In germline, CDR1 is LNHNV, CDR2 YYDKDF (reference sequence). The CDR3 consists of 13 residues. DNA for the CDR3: TGTGCCACCAGCGGCTGGGGGTCCTACGAGCAGTACTTC. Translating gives CATSGWGSYEQYF.

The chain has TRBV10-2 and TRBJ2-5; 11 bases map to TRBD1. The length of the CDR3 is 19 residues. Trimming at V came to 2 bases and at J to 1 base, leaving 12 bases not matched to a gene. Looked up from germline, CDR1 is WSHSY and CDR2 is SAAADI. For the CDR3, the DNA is TGCGCCAGCAGTGAGCCGACCGGGACAGGGGGGAAACTCCAAGAGACCCAGTACTTC. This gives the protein CASSEPTGTGGKLQETQYF.

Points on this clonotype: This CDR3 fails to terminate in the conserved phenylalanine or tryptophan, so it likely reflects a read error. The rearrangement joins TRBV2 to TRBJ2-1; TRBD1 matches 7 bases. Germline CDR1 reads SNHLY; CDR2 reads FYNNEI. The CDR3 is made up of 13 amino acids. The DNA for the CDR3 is TGTACCGTACGACAGGGCCCCTACAATGAGCAGTTCTTA. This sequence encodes CTVRQGPYNEQFL.

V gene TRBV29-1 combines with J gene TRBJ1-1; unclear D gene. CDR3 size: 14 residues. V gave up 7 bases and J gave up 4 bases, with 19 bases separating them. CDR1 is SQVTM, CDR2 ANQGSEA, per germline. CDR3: CSADAGPRGTEAFF. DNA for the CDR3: TGCAGCGCAGACGCCGGGCCCCGCGGCACTGAAGCTTTCTTT.

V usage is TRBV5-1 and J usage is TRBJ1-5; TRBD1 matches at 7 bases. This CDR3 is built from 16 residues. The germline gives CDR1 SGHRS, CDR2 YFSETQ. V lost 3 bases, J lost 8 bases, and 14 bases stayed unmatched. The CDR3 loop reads CASSWKGAAGGEPQHF. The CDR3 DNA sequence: TGCGCCAGCAGCTGGAAGGGGGCAGCCGGGGGTGAGCCCCAGCATTTT.

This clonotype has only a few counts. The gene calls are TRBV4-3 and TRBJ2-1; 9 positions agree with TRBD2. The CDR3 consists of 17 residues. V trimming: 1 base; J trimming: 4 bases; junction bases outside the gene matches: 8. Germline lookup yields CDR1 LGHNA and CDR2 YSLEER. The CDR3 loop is CASSQGRSSGEYNEQFF. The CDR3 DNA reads TGCGCCAGCAGCCAAGGACGGTCTAGCGGGGAATACAATGAGCAGTTCTTC.

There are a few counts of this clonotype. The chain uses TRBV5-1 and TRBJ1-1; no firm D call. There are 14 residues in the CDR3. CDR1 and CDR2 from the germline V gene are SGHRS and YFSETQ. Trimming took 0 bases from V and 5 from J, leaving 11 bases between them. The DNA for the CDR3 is TGCGCCAGCAGCTTGGATTGGCGGGGTACTGAAGCTTTCTTT. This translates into CASSLDWRGTEAFF.

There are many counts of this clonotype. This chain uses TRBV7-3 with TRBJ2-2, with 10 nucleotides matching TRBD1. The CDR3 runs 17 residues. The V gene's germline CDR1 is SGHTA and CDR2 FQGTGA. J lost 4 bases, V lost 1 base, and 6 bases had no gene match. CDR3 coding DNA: TGTGCCAGCAGCTTAAGGGACAGGGGTAGTGGCACCGGGGAGCTGTTTTTT. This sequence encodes CASSLRDRGSGTGELFF.

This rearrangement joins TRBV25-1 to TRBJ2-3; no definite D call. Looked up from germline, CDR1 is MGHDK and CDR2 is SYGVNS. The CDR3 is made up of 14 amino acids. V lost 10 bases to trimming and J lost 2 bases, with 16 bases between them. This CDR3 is CATTCPADTDTQYF. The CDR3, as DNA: TGTGCCACCACATGCCCAGCCGACACAGATACGCAGTATTTT.

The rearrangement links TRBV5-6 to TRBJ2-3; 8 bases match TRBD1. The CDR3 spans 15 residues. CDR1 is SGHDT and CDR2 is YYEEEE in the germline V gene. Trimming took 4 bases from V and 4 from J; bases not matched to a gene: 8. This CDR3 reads CASSPGRGQADTQYF. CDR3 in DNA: TGTGCCAGCAGCCCCGGCAGGGGGCAAGCAGATACGCAGTATTTT.

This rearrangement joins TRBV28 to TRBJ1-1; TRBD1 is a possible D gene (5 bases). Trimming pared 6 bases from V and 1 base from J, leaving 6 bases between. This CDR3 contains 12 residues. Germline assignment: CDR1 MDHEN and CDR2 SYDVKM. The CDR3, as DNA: TGTGCCAGCAGGGGACCGAACACTGAAGCTTTCTTT. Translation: CASRGPNTEAFF.

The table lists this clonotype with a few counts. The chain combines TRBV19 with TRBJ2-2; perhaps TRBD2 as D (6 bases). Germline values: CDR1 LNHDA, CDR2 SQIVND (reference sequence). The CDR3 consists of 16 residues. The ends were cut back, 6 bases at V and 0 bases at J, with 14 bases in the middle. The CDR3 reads CASRRGAGTNTGELFF. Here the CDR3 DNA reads TGTGCCAGTAGGAGAGGGGCGGGGACGAACACCGGGGAGCTGTTTTTT.